This T cell receptor beta chain was sequenced in a study of CD8+ T cells in alopecia areata (dated by TCRdb to between 2018 and 2020). At the level of the whole study: The treated patients, all with moderate-to-severe alopecia areata, were enrolled in an open-label pilot trial of oral tofacitinib given at 5 to 10 mg twice daily. Biopsies were taken from tofacitinib-treated patients at baseline and at 4 and 24 weeks of treatment, and a later scalp biopsy was taken in several of the tofacitinib-treated patients. Patients stayed on tofacitinib for 6 to 18 months and then had 6 months of follow-up off drug so that delayed response and recurrence could be assessed. The study used high-throughput TCRbeta sequencing to examine T cell clonal expansion in alopecia areata, in both the C3H/HeJ mouse model and human patients. The RNA source kit depended on sample type: the PAXgene miRNA kit for fixed scalp, the miRNeasy kit for PBMCs, and the RNeasy kit for mouse skin. Amplification of TCRbeta CDR3 regions was done by immunoSEQ multiplex PCR using 35 Vbeta forward primers and 13 Jbeta reverse primers. Scalp clonality was compared across normal scalp (n=4), patchy alopecia areata scalp (n=8), and alopecia totalis/universalis scalp (n=8). In treated patients, disease severity was measured using the SALT score, which gives the percentage of scalp surface area affected. In humans, TCRbeta sequencing was performed on scalp tissue and on sorted CD4+ and CD8+ peripheral blood T cells from healthy controls and from patients with patchy or totalis/universalis alopecia areata.

The library was produced with the immunoSEQ multiplex PCR assay. RNA was extracted from all samples and reverse transcribed into cDNA, which served as template for TCR sequencing. SuperScript III was used for first-strand cDNA synthesis, primed with a 2:1 mix of oligo-dT and random hexamers. Amplification bias was assessed with a synthetic immune receptor repertoire, and residual bias was removed computationally. Regarding the original processing steps: Raw reads were preprocessed to remove errors, and CDR3 was defined according to IMGT conventions as the region from the conserved cysteine to phenylalanine. Clonality was computed by normalizing Shannon entropy by log2 of the number of productive unique TCRs and subtracting the result from 1. Whether each scalp clone was CD4 or CD8 was inferred by checking scalp TCRbeta sequences against the CD4 and CD8 repertoires from sorted blood. TCRdb took over this immuneACCESS table, retaining in-frame rearrangements with V and J assigned. Such tables are incomplete; in checked studies, under half of the missing clones stem from an unresolved V gene, and the remainder is unexplained. D and trimming were read from the DNA, whereas the V and J calls and clone size are those reported in that table. The sample yields 150,000 to 250,000 clones; around 60% were counted once. Around 3.2% of the sample is held by the ten biggest clonotypes.

The CDR3 numbers 12 residues from cysteine through phenylalanine. Only CDR3 DNA remains: 36 bases, in frame from the first base. Trimming takes 6 bases from V and 2 bases from J, and the germline ends sit 11 bases apart. Looking up the germline V gene yields CDR1 SQVTM and CDR2 ANQGSEA. The sample's time point label, decoded: around 29 days on oral tofacitinib. What the treatment or condition label conveys for this sample: oral pan-JAK inhibitor, 5-10 mg twice daily. From alopecia areata patients, peripheral blood was collected along with lesional scalp punch biopsies. PBMCs were separated by density centrifugation and stained for CD3, CD4 and CD8, after which CD4+ and CD8+ T cells were sorted on a FACSAria. Overall results and qualifications from the work: TCR sequences shared between patients were less clear than in mice, possibly partly because of HLA diversity in the patient population. Many expanded lesional clones persisted in scalp and blood during tofacitinib treatment, which may partly explain relapse after stopping treatment. Tofacitinib significantly lowered scalp clonality and the number of expanded CD8+ clones among the top 100 scalp clones. Because the treated cohort was small and included a single nonresponder, larger studies are needed to assess links between baseline CD8+ expansion and response. Resident alphabeta T cells in normal human skin are also sequenced, complicating scalp TCR repertoire analysis, unlike mouse skin dominated by gammadelta T cells. Compared with normal scalp, lesional scalp had higher clonality and more expanded CD8+ clones, particularly in alopecia totalis/universalis, a pattern that suggests antigenic drive.

Worth noting for this clone: Its antigen is still unknown. The record has no base qualities; no much larger clone is one base away.

The V and J segments used are TRBV29-1 and TRBJ2-7; the D region possibly corresponds to TRBD2 (5 bases align). The sample in question was CD4+ T cells sorted from blood, obtained at week 4, from a patient treated with tofacitinib. This clonotype was obtained from a human donor with alopecia areata. The DNA sequence reads TGCAGCGTCTTTGAGGGAGCCTACGAGCAGTACTTC. It codes for CSVFEGAYEQYF.